The T cell receptor (beta chain) described here comes from a study of PD-1 blockade in classical Hodgkin lymphoma. Study-wide context: Every 2 weeks, patients got 3 mg/kg intravenous nivolumab. Study findings and constraints: Complete responders showed a baseline diversity that resembled the diversity of newly diagnosed patients.

Repertoires were generated with immunoSEQ multiplex PCR, while TCRdb's copy carries only in-frame clones and drops some. In the table there are roughly 11,000 clones, over 70% of which are singletons. This clone has just a few counts. As yet, its antigen is unknown. All patients relapsed after autologous stem cell transplantation, and brentuximab vedotin exposure varied. Classification of best responses gave complete response, partial response or progressive disease. The sequenced sample was peripheral blood mononuclear cells (PBMCs), obtained at baseline. The sequence was obtained from a human donor with classical Hodgkin lymphoma.

CDR3 residues: CASSQEGGGADTQYF. As DNA, the CDR3 is TGCGCCAGCAGCCAAGAAGGGGGCGGCGCAGATACGCAGTATTTT. This sequence joins TRBV4-3 and TRBJ2-3; 7 bases agree with TRBD1. The V gene end was trimmed by 0 bases and the J gene end by 4 bases; junction bases not matched to a gene: 4. The CDR3 loop spans 15 amino acids. Germline V lookup: CDR1 LGHNA, CDR2 YSLEER.